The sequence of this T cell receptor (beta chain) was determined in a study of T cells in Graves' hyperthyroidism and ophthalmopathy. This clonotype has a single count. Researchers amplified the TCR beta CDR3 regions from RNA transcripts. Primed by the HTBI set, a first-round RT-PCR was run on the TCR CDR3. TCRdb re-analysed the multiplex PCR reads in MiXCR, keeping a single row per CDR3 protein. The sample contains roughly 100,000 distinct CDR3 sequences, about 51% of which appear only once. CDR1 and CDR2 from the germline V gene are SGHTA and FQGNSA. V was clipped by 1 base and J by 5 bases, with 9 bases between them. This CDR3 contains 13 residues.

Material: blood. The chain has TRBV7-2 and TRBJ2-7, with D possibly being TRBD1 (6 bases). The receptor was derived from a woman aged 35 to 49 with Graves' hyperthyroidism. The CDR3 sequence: CASSLGGGHEQYF. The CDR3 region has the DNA TGTGCCAGCAGCTTAGGAGGGGGTCACGAGCAGTACTTC.